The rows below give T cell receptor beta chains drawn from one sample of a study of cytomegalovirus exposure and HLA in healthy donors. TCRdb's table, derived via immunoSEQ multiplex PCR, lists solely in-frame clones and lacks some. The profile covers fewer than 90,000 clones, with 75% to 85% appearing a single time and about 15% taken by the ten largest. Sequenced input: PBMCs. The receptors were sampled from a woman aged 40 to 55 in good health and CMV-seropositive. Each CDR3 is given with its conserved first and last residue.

CDR3: CASSVDGQVTGELFF
J: TRBJ2-2
V: TRBV9

CDR3: CSAVLWGELFF
J: TRBJ2-2
V: TRBV20-1

CDR3: CASLRQGLYNSPLHF
J: TRBJ1-6
V: TRBV28

CDR3: CAWSAKETAYFF
J: TRBJ2-1
V: TRBV30

CDR3: CAISAASGGSSGIFPLADTQYF
J: TRBJ2-3
V: TRBV10-3

CDR3: CASSIGSTSGDTDTQYF
J: TRBJ2-3
V: TRBV19

CDR3: CASRLDSSYEQYF
J: TRBJ2-7
V: TRBV5-1

CDR3: CASSEGGQGTEAFF
J: TRBJ1-1
V: TRBV6-1

CDR3: CSVQLGGEQYF
J: TRBJ2-7
V: TRBV29-1

CDR3: CASRLAGGHTDTQYF
J: TRBJ2-3
V: TRBV7-3

CDR3: CASSLKGVAGYTF
J: TRBJ1-2
V: TRBV7-9

CDR3: CASRFSGQGGRYEQYF
J: TRBJ2-7
V: TRBV12-2

CDR3: CASSKTGAGNTIYF
J: TRBJ1-3
V: TRBV7-9

CDR3: CASSRQENSPLHF
J: TRBJ1-6
V: TRBV18

CDR3: CASSKILAGAGDTQYF
J: TRBJ2-3
V: TRBV2

CDR3: CASSPQTRGGEKLFF
J: TRBJ1-4
V: TRBV7-2

CDR3: CASSAGSGSEAFF
J: TRBJ1-1
V: TRBV9

CDR3: CASSPPDSYNEQFF
J: TRBJ2-1
V: TRBV5-1

CDR3: CASRTGRYEQYF
J: NA
V: TRBV6-5

CDR3: CASSFYDRSYEQYF
J: TRBJ2-7
V: TRBV5-6

CDR3: CASSPVGQGMNTEAFF
J: TRBJ1-1
V: TRBV18

CDR3: CASSLVATGEYGYTF
J: TRBJ1-2
V: TRBV7-6

CDR3: CATFDRPYEQYF
J: TRBJ2-7
V: TRBV27

CDR3: CASSLQGSQQFF
J: TRBJ2-1
V: TRBV7-9

CDR3: CASSPGEPQRSYNEQFF
J: TRBJ2-1
V: TRBV7-9

CDR3: CASSQGGTGSYEQYF
J: TRBJ2-7
V: TRBV4-1

CDR3: CSSSPGVF
J: TRBJ2-1
V: TRBV7-9

CDR3: CASSYRSPDTQYF
J: TRBJ2-3
V: TRBV6-5

CDR3: CASSGLAEQYF
J: TRBJ2-3
V: TRBV9

CDR3: CAGKGGPPGYTF
J: TRBJ1-2
V: TRBV6-1

CDR3: CASSLKGAGELFF
J: TRBJ2-2
V: TRBV7-2

CDR3: CASSFSARTGVNGYTF
J: TRBJ1-2
V: TRBV28

CDR3: CASSLAGPGELFF
J: TRBJ1-4
V: TRBV7-8

CDR3: CASSQRGTSGYEQYF
J: TRBJ2-7
V: TRBV4-3

CDR3: CASSLGVTSGGTDEQYF
J: TRBJ2-7
V: TRBV11-3

CDR3: CASSEINEKLFF
J: TRBJ1-4
V: TRBV12-5

CDR3: CASSQDFGGRGNTQYF
J: TRBJ2-3
V: TRBV4-1

CDR3: CATYHATNEKLFF
J: TRBJ1-4
V: TRBV28

CDR3: CASRTGTDTQYF
J: TRBJ2-3
V: TRBV6-5